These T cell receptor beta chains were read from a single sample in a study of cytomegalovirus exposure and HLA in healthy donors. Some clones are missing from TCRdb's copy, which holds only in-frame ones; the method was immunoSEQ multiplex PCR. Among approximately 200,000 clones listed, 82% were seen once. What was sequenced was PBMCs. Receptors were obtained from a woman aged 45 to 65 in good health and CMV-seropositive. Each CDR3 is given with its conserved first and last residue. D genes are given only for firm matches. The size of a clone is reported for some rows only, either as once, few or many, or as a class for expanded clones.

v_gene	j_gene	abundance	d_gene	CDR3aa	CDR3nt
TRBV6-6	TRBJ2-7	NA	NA	CASSYSARSSYEQYF	TGTGCCAGCAGTTACTCGGCAAGGAGCTCCTACGAGCAGTACTTC
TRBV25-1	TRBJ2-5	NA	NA	CASSDPGGVEETQYF	TGTGCCAGCAGTGATCCTGGAGGGGTCGAAGAGACCCAGTACTTC
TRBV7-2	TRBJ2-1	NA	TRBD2	CASSSKPSGHPAWGQFF	TGTGCCAGCAGCTCCAAGCCTAGCGGTCACCCCGCCTGGGGGCAGTTCTTC
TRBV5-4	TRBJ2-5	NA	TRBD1	CASSLIGGAETQYF	TGTGCCAGCAGCTTGATAGGGGGCGCAGAGACCCAGTACTTC
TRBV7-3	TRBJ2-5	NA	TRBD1	CASSSYATGVETQYF	TGTGCCAGCAGCTCCTATGCGACAGGGGTAGAGACCCAGTACTTC
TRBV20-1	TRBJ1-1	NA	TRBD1	CSARDSPEAFF	TGCAGTGCTCGGGACAGCCCTGAAGCTTTCTTT
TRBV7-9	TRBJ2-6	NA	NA	CASSLASSGANGLTF	TGTGCCAGCAGCTTAGCTAGTTCTGGGGCCAACGGCCTGACTTTC
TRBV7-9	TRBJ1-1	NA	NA	CASRLDLAEAFF	TGTGCCAGCCGCCTAGATCTCGCTGAAGCTTTCTTT
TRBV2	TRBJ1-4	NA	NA	CASRGPFTGKLFF	TGTGCCAGCAGGGGCCCCTTCACAGGGAAACTGTTTTTT
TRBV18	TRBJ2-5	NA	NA	CASSAGIRVETQYF	TGTGCCAGCTCGGCTGGGATCAGGGTAGAGACCCAGTACTTC
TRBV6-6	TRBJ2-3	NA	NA	CASSPNSDTQYF	TGTGCCAGCAGCCCCAACTCGGATACGCAGTATTTT
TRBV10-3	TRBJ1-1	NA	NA	CAMRTVANTEAFF	TGTGCCATGCGGACAGTTGCGAACACTGAAGCTTTCTTT
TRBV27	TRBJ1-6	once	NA	CASWPGGPGSPLHF	TGTGCCAGTTGGCCGGGGGGGCCTGGATCACCCCTCCACTTT
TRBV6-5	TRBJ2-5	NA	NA	CASSYGGQQETQYF	TGTGCCAGCAGCTACGGTGGACAACAAGAGACCCAGTACTTC
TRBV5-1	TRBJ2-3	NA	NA	CASSLVSERTDTQYF	TGCGCCAGCAGCTTGGTTAGCGAACGCACAGATACGCAGTATTTT
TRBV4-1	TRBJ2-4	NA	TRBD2	CASSQDRAGGLLPRAKNIQYF	TGCGCCAGCAGCCAAGATAGAGCGGGGGGGCTGTTGCCCCGGGCCAAAAACATTCAGTACTTC
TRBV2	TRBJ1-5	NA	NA	CASGRGENQPQHF	TGTGCCAGCGGCAGGGGCGAGAATCAGCCCCAGCATTTT
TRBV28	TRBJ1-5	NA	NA	CASSLEGLGRNQPQHF	TGTGCCAGCAGTTTGGAGGGATTGGGGCGCAATCAGCCCCAGCATTTT
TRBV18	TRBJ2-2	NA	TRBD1	CASSPQGTGNTGELFF	TGTGCCAGCTCACCTCAAGGGACAGGGAACACCGGGGAGCTGTTTTTT
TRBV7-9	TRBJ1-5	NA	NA	CSSARGGQPQHF	TGTTCCAGCGCCCGGGGGGGTCAGCCCCAGCATTTT
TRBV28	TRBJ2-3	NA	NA	CASRKQPNLLDTQYF	TGTGCCAGCAGAAAACAGCCAAATTTACTAGATACGCAGTATTTT
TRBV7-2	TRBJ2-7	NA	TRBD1	CASSSRPGQGAYEQYF	TGTGCCAGCAGCTCGAGACCGGGACAGGGGGCTTACGAGCAGTACTTC